This T cell receptor beta chain was observed in a study of a mutant IDH1 vaccine in newly diagnosed glioma. Background on the study: Investigators started vaccination 4-6 weeks after radiotherapy alone, or with temozolomide cycles. The earlier regimen, radiotherapy, temozolomide, or both, was most often both. Study findings and constraints: Overall, 90% to 95% of patients had vaccine-induced immune responses.

The CDR3 extends over 13 amino acids. Germline lookup yields CDR1 LNHDA and CDR2 SQIVND (reference sequence). Trimming removed 6 bases at V and 6 bases at J, with 15 bases between. Described time point: week 35, safety follow-up. Every single dose of the vaccine, 300 ug of mutant IDH1 20-mer peptide, came with topical imiquimod. As for this clone: The target antigen is unknown.

Using immunoSEQ multiplex PCR, the repertoire was profiled, and TCRdb retains in-frame clones only, with some absent. The sample carries about 56,000 clones, about 90% recorded once. The sequence was obtained from a man between 40 and 49 years old with glioma. Sequences were derived from PBMCs, sampled from a glioma patient whose treatment included an IDH1 peptide vaccine. The chain uses TRBV19 and TRBJ2-7; perhaps D is TRBD1 or TRBD2 (5 bases each). CDR3 loop: CASSKLGAGEQYF. CDR3 DNA sequence: TGTGCCAGTAGCAAGTTAGGGGCGGGCGAGCAGTACTTC.